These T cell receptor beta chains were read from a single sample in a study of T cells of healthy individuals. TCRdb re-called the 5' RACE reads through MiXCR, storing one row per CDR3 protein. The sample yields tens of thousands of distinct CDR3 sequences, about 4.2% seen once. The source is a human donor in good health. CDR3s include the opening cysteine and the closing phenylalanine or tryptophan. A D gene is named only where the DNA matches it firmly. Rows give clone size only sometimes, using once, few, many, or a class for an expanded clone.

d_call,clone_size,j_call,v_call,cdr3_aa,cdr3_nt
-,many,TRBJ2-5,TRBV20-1,CSAREAASLQEETQYF,TGCAGTGCTAGAGAAGCGGCTAGCCTGCAAGAAGAGACCCAGTACTTC
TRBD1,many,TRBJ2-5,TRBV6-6,CASRQGAVLQTQYF,TGTGCCAGCAGACAGGGGGCCGTTTTACAGACCCAGTACTTC
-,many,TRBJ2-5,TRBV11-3,CASSATSRGTQYF,TGTGCCAGCAGCGCGACTAGTAGGGGGACCCAGTACTTC
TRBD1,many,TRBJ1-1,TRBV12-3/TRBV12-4,CASVRGQGTEAFF,TGTGCCAGCGTACGGGGACAGGGGACTGAAGCTTTCTTT
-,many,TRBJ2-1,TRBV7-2,CASSSRDFRTGEQFF,TGTGCCAGCAGCTCCCGGGACTTCCGTACGGGGGAGCAGTTCTTC
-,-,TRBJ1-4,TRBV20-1,CSATYSLGVEKLFF,TGCAGTGCCACTTATTCGCTCGGGGTAGAAAAACTGTTTTTT
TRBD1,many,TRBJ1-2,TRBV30,CADKRGQGAEGYTF,TGTGCTGATAAGCGGGGACAGGGGGCTGAAGGCTACACCTTC
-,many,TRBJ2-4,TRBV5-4,CASSPAPRGTLAKNIQYF,TGTGCCAGCAGCCCCGCGCCGCGGGGCACCTTAGCCAAAAACATTCAGTACTTC
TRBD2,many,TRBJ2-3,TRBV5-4,CASSFLLAGGKTQYF,TGTGCCAGCAGCTTTTTACTAGCGGGAGGAAAGACGCAGTATTTT
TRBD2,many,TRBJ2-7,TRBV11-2,CASSLLGGFGYEQYF,TGTGCCAGCAGCTTATTGGGGGGGTTTGGCTACGAGCAGTACTTC
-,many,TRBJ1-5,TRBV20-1,CSVQGFLDSNQPQHF,TGCAGTGTCCAGGGTTTCCTTGATAGCAATCAGCCCCAGCATTTT
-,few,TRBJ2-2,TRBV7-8,CASSSQGTERELFF,TGTGCCAGCAGCTCGCAGGGAACGGAGAGGGAGCTGTTTTTT
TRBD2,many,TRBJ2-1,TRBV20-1,CSAPPPGLAANEQFF,TGCAGTGCTCCGCCCCCAGGACTAGCAGCCAATGAGCAGTTCTTC
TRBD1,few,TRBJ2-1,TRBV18,CASFYSGTGYNEQFF,TGTGCCAGCTTCTATTCCGGGACAGGGTACAATGAGCAGTTCTTC
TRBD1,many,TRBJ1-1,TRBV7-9,CASSLGGAWEAFF,TGTGCCAGCAGCCTAGGGGGCGCCTGGGAAGCTTTCTTT
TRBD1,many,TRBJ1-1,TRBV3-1,CASSQLFDRGETEAFF,TGTGCCAGCAGCCAACTTTTCGACAGGGGTGAAACTGAAGCTTTCTTT
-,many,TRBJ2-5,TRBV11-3,CASSLEAGVQETQYF,TGTGCCAGCAGCTTAGAAGCGGGCGTACAAGAGACCCAGTACTTC
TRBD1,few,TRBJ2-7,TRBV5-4,CASSAKDRGGYEQYF,TGTGCCAGCAGCGCCAAGGACAGGGGCGGTTACGAGCAGTACTTC
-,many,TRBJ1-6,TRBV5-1,CASSLAEGGPSPLHF,TGCGCCAGCAGCTTGGCGGAGGGTGGACCTTCACCCCTCCACTTT
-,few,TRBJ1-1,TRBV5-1,CASSLVPGRDTEAFF,TGCGCCAGCAGCTTGGTGCCCGGGCGCGACACTGAAGCTTTCTTT